A selection of T cell receptor beta chains follows, all from one sample in a study of cytomegalovirus exposure and HLA in healthy donors. Only in-frame clones appear in the TCRdb table, and some are missing; sequencing was by immunoSEQ multiplex PCR. Here the sample spans approximately 200,000 clones, roughly 78% being singletons. Specimen: PBMCs. The receptors were sampled from a woman in her twenties or thirties in good health and CMV-seropositive. Each CDR3 is given with its conserved first and last residue. A D gene is named only where the DNA matches it firmly. The size entry is marked missing in some rows and otherwise reads once, few, many or a size class.

j_call | v_call | clone_size | d_call | cdr3_aa | cdr3_nt
TRBJ1-2 | TRBV7-2 | NA | NA | CASSFNRAVTNYGYTF | TGTGCCAGCAGCTTTAACAGGGCCGTAACTAACTATGGCTACACCTTC
TRBJ2-1 | TRBV7-2 | NA | TRBD2 | CASTQAGTSGRYNEQFF | TGTGCCAGCACCCAGGCCGGGACTAGCGGCCGCTACAATGAGCAGTTCTTC
TRBJ2-1 | TRBV19 | few | TRBD2 | CASSILGLGGTEQFF | TGTGCCAGTAGTATTTTGGGGTTGGGGGGGACTGAGCAGTTCTTC
TRBJ1-1 | TRBV7-9 | NA | NA | CASSLETGWEAFF | TGTGCCAGCAGCTTAGAGACAGGTTGGGAAGCTTTCTTT
TRBJ2-7 | TRBV18 | NA | TRBD1 | CASSPGDRAFHEQYF | TGTGCCAGCTCACCGGGGGACAGGGCATTCCACGAGCAGTACTTC
TRBJ1-1 | TRBV4-3 | once | NA | CASSQDSVNTEAFF | TGCGCCAGCAGCCAAGACAGTGTGAACACTGAAGCTTTCTTT
TRBJ2-2 | TRBV6-1 | NA | NA | CAISAGSGVSTGELFF | TGTGCCATCAGTGCCGGGTCGGGAGTGAGCACCGGGGAGCTGTTTTTT
TRBJ2-5 | TRBV6-5 | NA | NA | CANICPHQETQYF | TGTGCCAACATCTGTCCGCATCAAGAGACCCAGTACTTC
TRBJ2-4 | TRBV6-6 | NA | NA | CASSYSRNIQYF | TGTGCCAGCAGCTACTCGAGGAACATTCAGTACTTC
TRBJ1-4 | TRBV11-2 | NA | NA | CASSLGSDNKKEKLFF | TGTGCCAGCAGCTTAGGATCGGACAATAAAAAGGAAAAACTGTTTTTT
TRBJ2-1 | TRBV7-6 | once | NA | CASSPAREQFF | TGTGCCAGCAGCCCCGCCCGGGAGCAGTTCTTC
TRBJ2-7 | TRBV19 | NA | TRBD1 | CATQRQGAYEQYF | TGTGCCACGCAACGACAGGGGGCCTACGAGCAGTACTTC
TRBJ1-1 | TRBV6-1 | many | NA | CASSELQGGEAFF | TGTGCCAGCAGTGAACTTCAAGGGGGTGAAGCTTTCTTT
TRBJ2-1 | TRBV4-2 | few | TRBD2 | CASSQAVLLAGDNEQFF | TGTGCCAGCAGCCAAGCGGTCTTACTAGCGGGGGACAATGAGCAGTTCTTC
TRBJ2-7 | TRBV10-1 | NA | NA | CASSESAGLNSYEQYF | TGCGCCAGCAGTGAGTCTGCAGGGCTTAACTCCTACGAGCAGTACTTC
TRBJ1-1 | TRBV5-1 | NA | NA | CASSLEGGFLRDNEAFF | TGCGCCAGCAGCTTGGAGGGTGGGTTCCTCCGGGACAATGAAGCTTTCTTT
TRBJ1-2 | TRBV7-2 | NA | TRBD1 | CASSLGPVGTGVHYGYTF | TGTGCCAGCAGCCTGGGTCCCGTGGGGACAGGGGTTCACTATGGCTACACCTTC
TRBJ2-1 | TRBV11-3 | NA | NA | CASSPPFWQREQFF | TGTGCCAGCAGCCCCCCCTTCTGGCAAAGAGAGCAGTTCTTC
TRBJ2-1 | TRBV7-8 | NA | NA | CASSLGFGQFF | TGTGCCAGCAGCTTAGGCTTCGGGCAGTTCTTC
TRBJ2-5 | TRBV11-3 | NA | NA | CASSLDSGYQETQYF | TGTGCCAGCAGCTTAGACAGCGGGTACCAAGAGACCCAGTACTTC